This TCR beta chain comes out of a study of PD-L1 blockade in urothelial cancer. Clones were sequenced by immunoSEQ multiplex PCR, and TCRdb holds only the in-frame ones, with some missing. The sample carries approximately 93,000 clones, approximately 87% recorded once. Germline lookup yields CDR1 ENHRY and CDR2 SYGVKD. V lost 1 base to trimming and J lost 15 bases; unmatched junction nucleotides: 6. The CDR3 totals 13 residues. The time point: peripheral blood 6 weeks after treatment start. Study-level points and caveats: In blood sampled pretreatment, TCR clonality below the median predicted better survival.

As to this clone: Antigen unknown.

The receptor was derived from a man between 65 and 85 years old with urothelial cancer. The sample in question was PBMCs, obtained around atezolizumab (anti-PD-L1) treatment. The chain uses TRBV10-3 and TRBJ2-1; 10 bases fit TRBD2. CDR3 residues: CAISEFLAGDPFF. The CDR3 bases are TGTGCCATCAGTGAGTTCCTAGCGGGAGACCCGTTCTTC.